This paragraph reports one T cell receptor beta chain. Antigen unknown. CD8+ and CD4+ blood T cells underwent TCR beta sequencing. Purification of the CD8+ and CD4+ T cells relied on negative isolation, and TEMRA cells underwent FACS enrichment. RNA in amounts of about 0.5 to 1 ug was reverse transcribed with random hexamers. From the immunoSEQ multiplex PCR reads, TCRdb called clonotypes with MiXCR, one entry per CDR3 protein. The sample has about 130,000 distinct CDR3 sequences; over 85% are singletons. The source of the sample is a study of CD8 T cells in Susac syndrome. The overall study: At the time their blood was drawn, patients with Susac syndrome were either therapy-naive, on corticosteroids (with some of them also receiving intravenous immunoglobulin), or on intravenous immunoglobulin alone. Findings and limits, study-wide: Four to six Susac-specific public clones appeared in CD8+ TEMRA repertoires, and roughly 17 in total CD8+ repertoires.

This clonotype was sampled from a human donor with Susac syndrome. The sequencing sample was made of CD8+ T cells from PBMCs.

The CDR3: CASSVRGGTEAFF. CDR3 bases: TGTGCCAGCAGCGTTCGAGGGGGCACTGAAGCTTTCTTT. The chain links TRBV9 to TRBJ1-1, with a possible D match to TRBD1 (6 bases). Trimming pared 2 bases from V and 4 bases from J, leaving 9 bases between. CDR3 length equals 13 residues. Germline assignment: CDR1 SGDLS and CDR2 YYNGEE. Supplemented by reference TRBV9 and TRBJ1-1, the full variable domain reads DSGVTQTPKHLITATGQRVTLRCSPRSGDLSVYWYQQSLDQGLQFLIQYYNGEERAKGNILERFSAQQFPDLHSELNLSSLELGDSALYFCASSVRGGTEAFFGQGTRLTVV.